The 18 T cell receptor beta chains below come from one sample, sequenced in a study of beta chain features in type 1 diabetes. Reverse transcription of all isolated RNA meant that expressed TCRB transcripts were sequenced. Method: immunoSEQ multiplex PCR; TCRdb's copy keeps in-frame clones and lacks some. The profile shows around 200,000 clones, approximately 13% of them singletons. The sample consisted of central memory CD4+ T cells from blood. The receptors were gathered from a woman under 30 in good health.

The rearrangement joins TRBV28 to TRBJ2-1; 10 bases align to TRBD2. With 6 bases clipped from V and 9 bases from J, the junction kept 11 bases outside the gene matches. This CDR3 contains 15 residues. Per the germline V gene, CDR1 is MDHEN and CDR2 is SYDVKM. The CDR3 nucleotides are TGTGCCAGCAGCCCTAGCGGGAGAGGGCGCGGTGAGCAGTTCTTC. It specifies CASSPSGRGRGEQFF.

The CDR3 coding sequence is TGCAGCGTCCTTCAATTGGCAGGAAACACCATATATTTT. The encoded protein is CSVLQLAGNTIYF. The J gene is TRBJ1-3, the V gene TRBV29-1; the D is unclear. The CDR3 is 13 amino acids. Looked up from germline, CDR1 is SQVTM and CDR2 is ANQGSEA. V shed 6 bases and J shed 4 bases, with 13 bases lying between them. Full variable domain (rest looked up from reference TRBV29-1 and TRBJ1-3): SAVISQKPSRDICQRGTSLTIQCQVDSQVTMMFWYRQQPGQSLTLIATANQGSEATYESGFVIDKFPISRPNLTFSTLTVSNMSPEDSSIYLCSVLQLAGNTIYFGEGSWLTVV.

The rearrangement joins TRBV21-1 to TRBJ2-3; the listed D gene, TRBD2, was not tested against the DNA. TRBV21-1 is listed as a pseudogene. The CDR3 is 16 amino acids. The CDR3 is CASSKGRGGTFYTQYF. CDR3 bases: TGTGCCAGCAGCAAAGGAAGGGGGGGAACCTTTTATACGCAGTATTTT.

The gene calls are TRBV7-3 and TRBJ2-2; 10 nucleotides line up with TRBD2. The CDR3 has 15 amino acids. The V and J ends lost 2 bases and 7 bases, in that order; junction bases with no gene match: 4. Per the germline V gene, CDR1 is SGHTA and CDR2 is FQGTGA. CDR3 sequence: CASSLGTSVGGELFF. As DNA, the CDR3 is TGTGCCAGCAGCTTAGGGACTAGCGTTGGCGGGGAGCTGTTTTTT.

The chain combines TRBV7-2 with TRBJ2-7; D not resolved. The CDR3 has 12 residues. The V and J ends lost 5 bases and 4 bases respectively, with 9 bases between them. The V gene's germline CDR1 is SGHTA and CDR2 FQGNSA. CDR3 coding DNA: TGTGCCAGCAGCAACACCGGGTACGAGCAGTACTTC. Translating it yields CASSNTGYEQYF.

The genes are TRBV7-9 and TRBJ2-5; 7 bases agree with TRBD2. The CDR3 length is 16 residues. The trim removed 10 bases at V and 1 base at J, leaving 15 bases unmatched. The V gene's germline CDR1 is SEHNR and CDR2 FQNEAQ (reference sequence). CDR3 loop: CATSGLGSGSQETQYF. The CDR3 DNA reads TGTGCCACATCCGGATTGGGTAGCGGGTCCCAAGAGACCCAGTACTTC.

The rearrangement joins TRBV19 to TRBJ2-5, with 7 nucleotides matching TRBD1. This CDR3 comprises 15 residues. Germline CDR1 LNHDA, CDR2 SQIVND (reference sequence). The junction had 6 bases not matched to a gene; V was cut back by 5 bases and J by 0 bases. The CDR3 DNA reads as TGTGCCAGTAGTGTTCCTGACAGGGACCAAGAGACCCAGTACTTC. It is translated as CASSVPDRDQETQYF.

The chain carries TRBV29-1 and TRBJ2-7; perhaps TRBD1 as D (5 bases). Germline-derived CDR1 and CDR2 are SQVTM and ANQGSEA. This CDR3 region has 14 residues. The germline V and J ends were trimmed by 3 bases and 3 bases, with 15 bases remaining between them. CDR3 DNA sequence: TGCAGCGTTGACAACGGCAGGACAAACTACGAGCAGTACTTC. Its translation: CSVDNGRTNYEQYF.

The rearrangement links TRBV7-9 to TRBJ2-1; D remains ambiguous. The CDR3 spans 13 residues. Germline CDR1 and CDR2: SEHNR and FQNEAQ (reference sequence). Between the trimmed V and J ends, which lost 1 base and 7 bases, there was a span of 8 bases. The CDR3 DNA sequence: TGTGCCAGCAGCTTAGACCTAGTAAATGAGCAGTTCTTC. It specifies CASSLDLVNEQFF.

The chain employs TRBV19 and TRBJ1-1; D is possibly TRBD1 (6 bases). Germline V gene data show CDR1 as LNHDA and CDR2 as SQIVND (reference sequence). This CDR3 comprises 13 residues. Trimming took off 6 bases at V and 7 bases at J, with 15 bases between the two ends. The CDR3 coding sequence is TGTGCCAGTAGGTACCTCCCACAGGGTGAAGCTTTCTTT. This sequence encodes CASRYLPQGEAFF.

This clone was seen a few times. The V gene is TRBV7-2, the J gene TRBJ2-5, with TRBD1 matching over 7 bases. The CDR3 has 13 residues. The ends lost 0 bases at V and 5 bases at J; junction bases unmatched: 0. Germline loops: CDR1 SGHTA, CDR2 FQGNSA. The CDR3 is CASSLADRETQYF. DNA for the CDR3: TGTGCCAGCAGCTTAGCGGACAGGGAGACCCAGTACTTC.

This clone turned up a few times. V gene TRBV11-2 combines with J gene TRBJ2-7, with 11 bases that match TRBD2. The CDR3 has 15 residues. V lost 0 bases to trimming and J lost 4 bases; unmatched junction nucleotides: 2. Germline values: CDR1 SGHAT, CDR2 FQNNGV. The CDR3 region has the DNA TGTGCCAGCAGCTTAGAGGGACTAGCGGTTTACGAGCAGTACTTC. It codes for CASSLEGLAVYEQYF.

This clone was detected a few times. The rearrangement links TRBV18 to TRBJ1-2, with a possible D match to TRBD1 (6 bases). The ends were cut back, 3 bases at V and 2 bases at J, with 10 bases in the middle. The CDR3 length is 14 residues. CDR1 and CDR2 from the germline V gene are KGHSH and LQKENI. The CDR3 spells CASSPAGENYGYTF. The CDR3 DNA reads TGTGCCAGCTCACCCGCAGGGGAGAACTATGGCTACACCTTC.

There are a few counts of this clone. The gene calls are TRBV7-8 and TRBJ2-4; 11 nucleotides line up with TRBD2. This CDR3 region has 20 residues. J was trimmed by 0 bases and V by 3 bases; bases with no gene match: 13. CDR1 is SGHVS and CDR2 is FQNEAQ in the germline V gene. Here the CDR3 reads CASSFVAGGELPLAKNIQYF. The CDR3 region has the DNA TGTGCCAGCAGCTTTGTAGCGGGAGGGGAACTGCCACTAGCCAAAAACATTCAGTACTTC.

The genes are TRBV7-8 and TRBJ2-7; TRBD1 matches 7 bases. This CDR3 comprises 14 residues. The germline CDR1 and CDR2 sequences are SGHVS and FQNEAQ. Unmatched junction bases numbered 4, after V lost 3 bases and J lost 2 bases. This chain's CDR3 is CASSFRDSPYEQYF. In DNA, the CDR3 is TGTGCCAGCAGCTTTCGGGACAGCCCCTACGAGCAGTACTTC. The entire variable domain, with the rest obtained from reference TRBV7-8 and TRBJ2-7, is as follows: GAGVSQSPRYKVAKRGQDVALRCDPISGHVSLFWYQQALGQGPEFLTYFQNEAQLDKSGLPSDRFFAERPEGSVSTLKIQRTQQEDSAVYLCASSFRDSPYEQYFGPGTRLTVT.

This clone appeared a few times. This rearrangement joins TRBV27 to TRBJ2-3, with unresolved D. Per the germline V gene, CDR1 is MNHEY and CDR2 is SMNVEV (reference sequence). V lost 5 bases to trimming and J lost 7 bases, with 7 bases between them. The CDR3 sequence is 11 residues long. CDR3 loop: CASSALNTQYF. The CDR3 region has the DNA TGTGCCAGCAGTGCACTAAATACGCAGTATTTT.

This clone was recorded a few times. This chain uses TRBV11-2 with TRBJ1-5, with TRBD1 matching 9 bases. The germline V gene encodes CDR1 SGHAT and CDR2 FQNNGV. Trimming cost V 4 bases and J 7 bases; bases outside gene matches: 8. The CDR3 totals 15 residues. The CDR3 here is CASSSGQGLAQPQHF. The CDR3 DNA is TGTGCCAGCAGCTCGGGACAGGGATTAGCCCAGCCCCAGCATTTT.

There are a few counts of this clone. The J gene is TRBJ2-1, the V gene TRBV15, with D hard to call. Trimming cost V 0 bases and J 10 bases, with 10 bases left between them. Germline assignment: CDR1 LNHNV and CDR2 YYDKDF (reference sequence). The CDR3 runs 13 residues. The CDR3 protein is CATSREALSEQFF. The CDR3 DNA is TGTGCCACCAGCAGAGAAGCGCTTAGCGAGCAGTTCTTC.